The clone carrying this T cell receptor beta chain has only a few counts. The antigen is not known. The sample is drawn from a study of T-cell memory formation after mild COVID-19. Study context: Most TCR clusters belonged to a single donor.

The CDR3 covers 16 residues. Per the germline V gene, CDR1 is MNHEY and CDR2 is SVGAGI. V lost 8 bases and J lost 1; bases outside the gene matches: 10. Study results and caveats: There was a balanced CD4/CD8 profile in clones contracting day 15 to 85, and later expanders leaned CD4+. Cross-reactive memory appears to have joined, as suggested by some responding clones showing up in pre-infection memory. The CD4+ clones that contracted clustered mainly within CM and EM, and the CD8+ clones concentrated in EMRA.

TCRdb used MiXCR to reprocess the 5' RACE reads, holding one entry per CDR3 protein. The repertoire holds 500,000 to 650,000 distinct CDR3 sequences, with 20% to 25% as singletons. The sequenced material came from PBMCs or a T cell subset sorted from them (not recorded which). The TCR was taken from an adult woman who had mild COVID-19 (a few samples of this study predate the infection). Cell type and time point are not known. The rearrangement uses TRBV6-5 and TRBJ1-1, with 10 bases identical to TRBD1. CDR3 residues: CASGPGTGAANTEAFF. CDR3 in DNA: TGTGCCAGCGGTCCCGGGACAGGGGCGGCGAACACTGAAGCTTTCTTT.